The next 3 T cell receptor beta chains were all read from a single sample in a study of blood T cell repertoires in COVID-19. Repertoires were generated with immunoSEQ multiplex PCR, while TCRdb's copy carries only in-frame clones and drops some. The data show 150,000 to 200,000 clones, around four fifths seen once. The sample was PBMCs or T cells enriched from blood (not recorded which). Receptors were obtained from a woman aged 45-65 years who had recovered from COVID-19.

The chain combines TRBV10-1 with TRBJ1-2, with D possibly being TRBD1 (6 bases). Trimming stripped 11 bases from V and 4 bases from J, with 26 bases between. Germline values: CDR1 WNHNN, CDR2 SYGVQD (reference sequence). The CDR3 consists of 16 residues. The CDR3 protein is CAGTGGRDRLSYGYTF. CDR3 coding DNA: TGCGCCGGCACGGGGGGGCGCGACCGTCTTAGCTATGGCTACACCTTC.

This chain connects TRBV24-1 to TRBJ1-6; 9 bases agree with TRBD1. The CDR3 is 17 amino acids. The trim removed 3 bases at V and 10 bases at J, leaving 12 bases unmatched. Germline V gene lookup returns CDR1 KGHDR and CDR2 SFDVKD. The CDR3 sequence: CATSDIQGAKVASPLHF. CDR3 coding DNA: TGTGCCACCAGTGATATACAGGGGGCGAAAGTGGCCTCACCCCTCCACTTT.

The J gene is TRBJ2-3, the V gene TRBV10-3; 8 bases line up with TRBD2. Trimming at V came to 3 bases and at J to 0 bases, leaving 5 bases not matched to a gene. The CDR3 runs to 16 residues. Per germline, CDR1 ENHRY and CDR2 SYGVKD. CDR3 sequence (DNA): TGTGCCATCAGTGAATGGTCTAGCGGGAGCACAGATACGCAGTATTTT. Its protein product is CAISEWSSGSTDTQYF.